The sequence of this T cell receptor (beta chain) was determined in a study of OX40 agonist ivuxolimab in advanced cancers. Study at large: In this trial design, patients received ivuxolimab intravenously at 0.01 to 10 mg/kg every 2 weeks. Hepatocellular carcinoma, melanoma, renal cell or head and neck cancer was diagnosed in the dose-escalation patients.

Only in-frame clones appear in the TCRdb table, and some are missing; sequencing was by immunoSEQ multiplex PCR. The top ten clones hold approximately 10% of a sample with fewer than 35,000 clones, roughly nine tenths of them seen once. This CDR3 has 16 residues. Germline-derived CDR1 and CDR2 are SGHRS and YFSETQ. V shed 7 bases, J shed 2 bases, and the junction held 10 bases outside the gene matches. Peripheral blood came from all dose cohorts at three timepoints. The chain carries TRBV5-1 and TRBJ2-7, with 12 bases matching TRBD2. This TCR was sampled from an adult with an advanced solid tumor such as melanoma, head and neck, liver or kidney cancer. The sample consisted of CD4+ or CD8+ T cells sorted from blood, taken in a trial of the OX40 agonist ivuxolimab. The chain's CDR3 is CASRMLAGGPAYEQYF. The CDR3 DNA reads as TGCGCCAGCCGAATGCTAGCGGGAGGGCCGGCCTACGAGCAGTACTTC.